Listed below are T cell receptor beta chains from one sample, sequenced in a study of cytomegalovirus exposure and HLA in healthy donors. TCRdb's table, derived via immunoSEQ multiplex PCR, lists solely in-frame clones and lacks some. The sample has under 200,000 clones, 75% to 90% seen once; the top ten hold less than 0.4%. Sequenced material: PBMCs. Receptors originate from a woman in her 30s in good health and CMV-seronegative. CDR3s include the opening cysteine and the closing phenylalanine or tryptophan. The order of the fields is J gene, V gene, D gene, clone size, CDR3 protein, CDR3 DNA. The D gene is left open where the match is weak. The size entry is marked missing in some rows and otherwise reads once, few, many or a size class.

TRBJ1-5	TRBV6-1	TRBD1	-	CASSSSRGIQPQHF	TGTGCCAGCAGTTCTAGCAGGGGGATACAGCCCCAGCATTTT
TRBJ2-3	TRBV29-1	TRBD2	-	CSVVRLAGVADTQYF	TGCAGCGTGGTCCGACTAGCGGGAGTGGCAGATACGCAGTATTTT
TRBJ2-1	TRBV11-2	-	-	CASSSPGLALSDEQFF	TGTGCCAGCAGCTCCCCGGGGCTAGCGTTGAGCGATGAGCAGTTCTTC
TRBJ2-7	TRBV10-1	-	few	CASSPPGSLKERYEQYF	TGCGCCAGCAGCCCCCCCGGGTCTCTAAAGGAGAGGTACGAGCAGTACTTC
TRBJ2-1	TRBV10-2	-	-	CASLERSAYNEQFF	TGCGCCAGCTTGGAGCGGTCCGCCTACAATGAGCAGTTCTTC
TRBJ2-5	TRBV5-4	-	-	CASSEKRNQETQYF	TGTGCCAGCAGCGAAAAGCGGAACCAAGAGACCCAGTACTTC
TRBJ2-2	TRBV4-1	TRBD2	-	CASSLGTSGGNTGELFF	TGCGCCAGCAGCCTAGGGACTAGCGGGGGGAACACCGGGGAGCTGTTTTTT
TRBJ2-1	TRBV5-5	-	once	CASSLVSGGASYNEQFF	TGTGCCAGCAGCTTGGTCTCGGGGGGCGCGTCCTACAATGAGCAGTTCTTC
TRBJ2-7	TRBV7-2	TRBD2	once	CAGSFRGGTHEQYF	TGTGCCGGCAGCTTCCGGGGGGGCACCCACGAGCAGTACTTC
TRBJ2-2	TRBV7-9	-	-	CASSTSGTHTGELFF	TGTGCCAGCAGCACCTCCGGGACACACACCGGGGAGCTGTTTTTT
TRBJ1-2	TRBV6-1	TRBD1	-	CASSGTLRDRDLGYGYTF	TGTGCCAGCAGTGGTACTCTGAGGGACAGGGATTTGGGCTATGGCTACACCTTC
TRBJ2-1	TRBV2	TRBD2	-	CASSALGGSYNEQFF	TGTGCCAGCAGTGCTTTGGGGGGGTCCTACAATGAGCAGTTCTTC
TRBJ2-5	TRBV5-1	-	-	CASSSTGPGETQYF	TGCGCCAGCAGCTCAACAGGGCCGGGGGAGACCCAGTACTTC
TRBJ2-1	TRBV2	-	-	CASSVSESSYNEQFF	TGTGCCAGCAGCGTTAGCGAGAGCTCCTACAATGAGCAGTTCTTC
TRBJ2-5	TRBV14	-	-	CASSQDPLIGETQYF	TGTGCCAGCAGCCAAGACCCATTGATCGGGGAGACCCAGTACTTC
TRBJ1-2	TRBV28	-	-	CASSPPGQPSYGYTF	TGTGCCAGCAGCCCCCCGGGACAACCTTCCTATGGCTACACCTTC
TRBJ2-7	TRBV9	-	-	CASSAGPGNEQYF	TGTGCCAGCAGCGCCGGTCCGGGGAACGAGCAGTACTTC
TRBJ2-6	TRBV7-9	-	once	CASSLGQGYSGANVLTF	TGTGCCAGCAGCTTAGGGCAGGGGTACTCTGGGGCCAACGTCCTGACTTTC
TRBJ2-5	TRBV5-4	TRBD2	-	CASSLAGGETQYF	TGTGCCAGCAGCTTGGCCGGGGGGGAGACCCAGTACTTC
TRBJ2-7	TRBV18	-	-	CASSLLDRAGEQYF	TGTGCCAGCTCACTTTTGGACCGCGCGGGAGAGCAGTACTTC
TRBJ2-7	TRBV27	-	-	CASSFGGEAYEQYF	TGTGCCAGCAGTTTCGGAGGGGAAGCCTACGAGCAGTACTTC
TRBJ2-1	TRBV9	TRBD1	-	CASSVIGTGDYEQFF	TGTGCCAGCAGCGTAATCGGGACAGGGGACTATGAGCAGTTCTTC
TRBJ2-1	TRBV5-1	-	-	CASSPFTGTAGDEQFF	TGCGCCAGCAGCCCATTCACCGGGACGGCAGGGGATGAGCAGTTCTTC
TRBJ2-1	TRBV2	-	-	CASSDRSGSSYNEQFF	TGTGCCAGCAGTGACAGGTCGGGGAGCTCCTACAATGAGCAGTTCTTC
TRBJ2-2	TRBV6-5	-	few	CASSWRRTANTGELFF	TGTGCCAGCAGTTGGAGGAGAACAGCGAACACCGGGGAGCTGTTTTTT
TRBJ2-1	TRBV6-1	TRBD1	-	CASMRDRWGNEQFF	TGTGCCAGCATGAGGGACAGGTGGGGGAATGAGCAGTTCTTC
TRBJ2-7	TRBV13	-	-	CASSSTVFYEQYF	TGTGCCAGCAGCTCAACGGTATTCTACGAGCAGTACTTC
TRBJ1-1	TRBV7-9	TRBD1	-	CASSLGDRFNTEAFF	TGTGCCAGCAGCTTAGGGGACAGATTTAACACTGAAGCTTTCTTT
TRBJ2-1	TRBV5-1	TRBD2	-	CASSARTSGEKNEQFF	TGCGCCAGCAGCGCGAGGACTAGCGGGGAGAAAAATGAGCAGTTCTTC
TRBJ2-1	TRBV5-1	TRBD1	-	CASSLTGVVHNEQFF	TGCGCCAGCAGCCTCACAGGGGTAGTCCACAATGAGCAGTTCTTC
TRBJ1-2	TRBV19	TRBD1	-	CASTGTGGYGYTF	TGTGCCAGTACCGGGACAGGGGGATATGGCTACACCTTC
TRBJ2-5	TRBV7-6	-	-	CASSGRRPETQYF	TGTGCCAGCAGCGGAAGGAGGCCAGAGACCCAGTACTTC
TRBJ1-3	TRBV10-1	-	-	CASSESRTGNTIYF	TGCGCCAGCAGTGAGTCCAGAACTGGAAACACCATATATTTT
TRBJ2-5	TRBV15	-	-	CATSRRGQETQYF	TGTGCCACCAGCCGGCGGGGTCAAGAGACCCAGTACTTC
TRBJ1-4	TRBV6-5	TRBD1	-	CASSKGQTNEKLFF	TGTGCCAGCAGTAAGGGACAGACTAATGAAAAACTGTTTTTT
TRBJ1-1	TRBV28	-	-	CASSPLATEAFF	TGTGCCAGCAGTCCCCTAGCCACTGAAGCTTTCTTT
TRBJ1-1	TRBV10-2	-	-	CASSEIPGNTEAFF	TGCGCCAGCAGTGAAATACCGGGGAACACTGAAGCTTTCTTT
TRBJ1-2	TRBV7-8	-	-	CASSTSAGLLGYGYTF	TGTGCCAGCAGCACATCCGCAGGCCTACTGGGCTATGGCTACACCTTC
TRBJ1-5	TRBV2	-	-	CASSRSRGNQPQHF	TGTGCCAGCAGTCGATCGAGGGGCAATCAGCCCCAGCATTTT
TRBJ1-2	TRBV18	-	-	CASSHQTSGYTF	TGTGCCAGCTCACACCAGACAAGTGGCTACACCTTC
TRBJ1-3	TRBV7-8	TRBD1	-	CASSFAGTGAGNTIYF	TGTGCCAGCAGCTTTGCAGGGACAGGGGCTGGAAACACCATATATTTT
TRBJ1-5	TRBV4-2	-	-	CASSLQENQPQHF	TGTGCCAGCAGCCTACAGGAGAATCAGCCCCAGCATTTT
TRBJ2-3	TRBV7-9	-	-	CASSPRVTLTDTQYF	TGTGCCAGCAGCCCCAGGGTAACCCTCACAGATACGCAGTATTTT
TRBJ2-7	TRBV2	TRBD2	once	CASSVGLAEEQYF	TGTGCCAGCAGTGTGGGACTAGCCGAAGAGCAGTACTTC
TRBJ2-3	TRBV5-1	TRBD2	-	CASSRTSGSPDTQYF	TGCGCCAGCAGCCGGACTAGCGGGAGCCCAGATACGCAGTATTTT
TRBJ2-7	TRBV5-5	-	few	CASSLERRTYEQYF	TGTGCCAGCAGCTTGGAGCGTCGAACCTACGAGCAGTACTTC
TRBJ1-1	TRBV5-4	-	-	CASSNGGRTEAFF	TGTGCCAGCAGTAACGGGGGAAGGACTGAAGCTTTCTTT
TRBJ1-5	TRBV19	-	-	CASSIGFSNQPQHF	TGTGCCAGTAGTATCGGGTTTAGCAATCAGCCCCAGCATTTT
TRBJ1-6	TRBV28	-	-	CASSQDYNSPLHF	TGTGCCAGCAGTCAGGATTATAATTCACCCCTCCACTTT
TRBJ2-5	TRBV5-1	TRBD1	-	CASSLKEDRGKTQYF	TGCGCCAGCAGCTTAAAAGAGGACAGGGGAAAGACCCAGTACTTC
TRBJ2-7	TRBV27	-	-	CASSLVSGTYEQYF	TGTGCCAGCAGTTTGGTTTCAGGGACCTACGAGCAGTACTTC
TRBJ2-1	TRBV2	TRBD2	-	CASTRVPSGGLSYNEQFF	TGTGCCAGCACTCGTGTCCCTAGCGGGGGCCTTTCCTACAATGAGCAGTTCTTC
TRBJ1-1	TRBV5-6	TRBD1	-	CASRLTTGTNTEAFF	TGTGCCAGCAGGTTGACGACAGGGACGAACACTGAAGCTTTCTTT
TRBJ2-7	TRBV7-2	TRBD1	few	CASSLPRRDRAHEQYF	TGTGCCAGCAGCTTACCTAGGCGGGACAGGGCCCACGAGCAGTACTTC
TRBJ1-6	TRBV7-3	-	-	CASSLTGQSNSPLHF	TGTGCCAGCAGCTTAACCGGACAGAGTAATTCACCCCTCCACTTT
TRBJ2-3	TRBV11-3	-	few	CASSSGLKGSTDTQYF	TGTGCCAGCAGCTCTGGACTGAAAGGAAGCACAGATACGCAGTATTTT
TRBJ2-2	TRBV19	TRBD1	-	CASTGPTGVNTGELFF	TGTGCCAGTACGGGACCAACAGGGGTTAATACCGGGGAGCTGTTTTTT
TRBJ2-7	TRBV28	TRBD2	-	CASSLPGTSGSYEQYF	TGTGCCAGCAGTCTCCCCGGGACTAGCGGCTCCTACGAGCAGTACTTC
TRBJ1-5	TRBV12-5	-	-	CASGLVQGDQPQHF	TGTGCTAGTGGTTTGGTACAGGGTGATCAGCCCCAGCATTTT